Below, one T cell receptor (beta chain) is given with its context. The entry originates in a study of blood T cells in healthy people across ages. Primed by a sample-barcoded 5' primer and a J-beta primer mix, a second PCR proceeded for roughly 6 to 12 cycles. Via MiXCR, TCRdb re-called the 5' RACE reads, giving one row per CDR3 protein. The table lists about 840,000 distinct CDR3 sequences, around 29% of them singletons. V gave up 3 bases and J gave up 1 base, with 12 bases separating them. CDR1 is SQVTM and CDR2 is ANQGSEA in the germline V gene. The CDR3 is made up of 15 amino acids. These data were likewise used in another study, on T cells of mothers and their children. According to that study: All extracted RNA went into cDNA synthesis, about 1.4 ug per 15 ul.

The chain has TRBV29-1 and TRBJ2-2; no clear D gene. The specimen sequenced was blood. This TCR was recovered from a woman aged 35 to 49 in good health. The CDR3 DNA follows: TGCAGCGTTGAGTCCCAGGACCGGAACACCGGGGAGCTGTTTTTT. It codes for CSVESQDRNTGELFF.